Following are 23 T cell receptor beta chains from one sample sequenced in a study of T-cell reconstitution after alpha-beta-depleted transplantation in children. The library targeted TCRbeta and was prepared with unique molecular identifiers. TCRdb independently ran MiXCR on the PCR reads; one entry per CDR3 protein. The table has over 550,000 distinct CDR3 sequences, about 10% seen once. The sample consisted of PBMCs from the stem cell graft donor, taken from the stem cell graft. The receptor source for this set is a human donor who donated a stem cell graft to a child with acute myeloid leukemia.

J is TRBJ2-1 and V is TRBV4-3; D possibly corresponds to TRBD1 (6 bases). This CDR3 spans 19 amino acids. CDR1 is LGHNA, CDR2 YSLEER, per germline. The V end was cut by 2 bases, the J end by 1 base, with 21 bases between. The CDR3 protein is CASSQYALGRGFSYNEQFF. The CDR3 DNA is TGCGCCAGCAGCCAATATGCGCTGGGAAGGGGGTTTTCCTACAATGAGCAGTTCTTC.

V is TRBV30 and J is TRBJ1-1; 9 nucleotides match TRBD1. The V gene's germline CDR1 is GTSNPN and CDR2 SVGIG (reference sequence). This CDR3 has 13 amino acids. V dropped 5 bases and J dropped 5; count of bases not matched to a gene: 6. Here the CDR3 DNA reads TGTGCCTGGGACCGGGACAGGGAAACTGAAGCTTTCTTT. This sequence encodes CAWDRDRETEAFF.

This clonotype occurred many times. The J gene is TRBJ2-7, the V gene TRBV5-1; D unresolved. Germline-derived CDR1 and CDR2 are SGHRS and YFSETQ. Trimming cost V 0 bases and J 7 bases, with 14 bases left between them. The CDR3 covers 14 residues. The CDR3 region is CASSLGARPGEQYF. DNA of the CDR3: TGCGCCAGCAGCTTGGGAGCCCGCCCTGGAGAGCAGTACTTC.

The CDR3 DNA reads as TGTGCCAGCAGCCCCACGGAAACCCAAGAGACCCAGTACTTC. This sequence encodes CASSPTETQETQYF. The chain employs TRBV7-8 and TRBJ2-5; D unclear. CDR1 is SGHVS, CDR2 FQNEAQ, per germline. The CDR3 extends over 14 amino acids. The ends were cut back, 5 bases at V and 1 base at J, with 11 bases in the middle.

This clonotype was found many times. The CDR3 sequence: CASKGLEGGTEAFF. CDR3 bases: TGCGCCAGCAAGGGCTTAGAGGGAGGAACTGAAGCTTTCTTT. The chain uses TRBV5-1 and TRBJ1-1; no clear D. The CDR3 length is 14 residues. In germline, CDR1 is SGHRS, CDR2 YFSETQ. V lost 6 bases to trimming and J lost 5 bases, with 17 bases between them.

This clonotype was detected many times. The V gene is TRBV6-1, the J gene TRBJ2-2, with 7 positions matching TRBD1. CDR3 length: 15 residues. Trimming at V came to 5 bases and at J to 2 bases, leaving 5 bases not matched to a gene. The germline gives CDR1 MNHNS, CDR2 SASEGT. The CDR3 loop reads CASSTGVTNTGELFF. In nucleotides, the CDR3 is TGTGCCAGCAGTACAGGGGTGACTAACACCGGGGAGCTGTTTTTT.

V and J are TRBV5-1 and TRBJ2-5; 7 nucleotides align to TRBD1. Germline CDR1 reads SGHRS; CDR2 reads YFSETQ. This CDR3 has 17 residues. V lost 2 bases and J lost 5; bases outside the gene matches: 15. CDR3 nucleotide sequence: TGCGCCAGCAGCTTTTTGGGACGCCCGCAGGGGGAGGAGACCCAGTACTTC. This encodes CASSFLGRPQGEETQYF.

This clonotype appeared a few times. The chain combines TRBV19 with TRBJ2-7; TRBD1 agrees at 7 bases. CDR3 size: 14 residues. The germline gives CDR1 LNHDA, CDR2 SQIVND (reference sequence). J lost 3 bases, V lost 2 bases, and 4 bases had no gene match. The CDR3 region has the DNA TGTGCCAGTAGTATAATCGGACAGGACTACGAGCAGTACTTC. Amino acids: CASSIIGQDYEQYF.

The chain has TRBV2 and TRBJ2-3; D gene unclear. This CDR3 comprises 16 residues. Per the germline V gene, CDR1 is SNHLY and CDR2 is FYNNEI. V dropped 1 base and J dropped 2 bases, with 13 bases sitting between them. The chain's CDR3 is CASSEEPARYTDTQYF. CDR3 DNA: TGTGCCAGCAGTGAAGAGCCAGCGAGGTACACAGATACGCAGTATTTT. The full variable domain, with the rest looked up from reference TRBV2 and TRBJ2-3, is EPEVTQTPSHQVTQMGQEVILRCVPISNHLYFYWYRQILGQKVEFLVSFYNNEISEKSEIFDDQFSVERPDGSNFTLKIRSTKLEDSAMYFCASSEEPARYTDTQYFGPGTRLTVL.

This clonotype was counted many times. This sequence joins TRBV5-6 and TRBJ1-6, with 7 bases aligning to TRBD1. CDR3 length equals 15 residues. The V gene end was trimmed by 6 bases and the J gene end by 7 bases; junction bases not matched to a gene: 10. Per germline, CDR1 SGHDT and CDR2 YYEEEE. This CDR3 is CASTPQGGVNSPLHF. The CDR3 coding sequence is TGTGCCAGCACTCCGCAGGGGGGAGTAAATTCACCCCTCCACTTT.

The J gene is TRBJ2-2, the V gene TRBV28; 8 nucleotides align to TRBD2. The CDR3 contains 15 residues. Germline V CDR1 and CDR2: MDHEN, SYDVKM. The junction had 4 bases not matched to a gene; V was cut back by 2 bases and J by 5 bases. The CDR3 loop is CASSLVGRVTGELFF. Here the CDR3 DNA reads TGTGCCAGCAGTTTAGTCGGGAGGGTAACCGGGGAGCTGTTTTTT.

V gene TRBV10-3 combines with J gene TRBJ2-7; weak D call: TRBD2 (6 bases). Germline V gives CDR1 ENHRY, CDR2 SYGVKD. The CDR3 covers 14 residues. V lost 6 bases to trimming and J lost 2 bases, with 14 bases between them. The CDR3 loop reads CAIRGGTPPYEQYF. The CDR3 coding sequence is TGTGCCATCAGGGGCGGGACGCCTCCCTACGAGCAGTACTTC.

This clonotype was detected ten times or more. The chain uses TRBV7-3 and TRBJ2-3; no reliable D call. V dropped 5 bases and J dropped 1 base, with 7 bases sitting between them. The CDR3 is 13 residues long. The germline CDR1 and CDR2 sequences are SGHTA and FQGTGA. The chain's CDR3 is CASSLIGTDTQYF. Here the CDR3 DNA reads TGTGCCAGCAGCCTAATAGGCACAGATACGCAGTATTTT.

This clonotype came up a few times. The chain links TRBV29-1 to TRBJ2-1, with D unclear. Germline V gene lookup returns CDR1 SQVTM and CDR2 ANQGSEA. The CDR3 has 16 amino acids. Trimming removed 1 base at V and 0 bases at J, with 13 bases between. The CDR3 loop reads CSVEGATRSSYNEQFF. For the CDR3, the DNA is TGCAGCGTTGAAGGGGCCACAAGGAGCTCCTACAATGAGCAGTTCTTC.

With regard to this clonotype: Given the absence of the conserved phenylalanine or tryptophan at the CDR3 end, a read error is likely. V usage is TRBV18 and J usage is TRBJ2-1; tentatively, D is TRBD2 (6 bases). CDR1 and CDR2 (germline): KGHSH, LQKENI. CDR3 length: 13 amino acids. V was trimmed by 9 bases and J by 8 bases, leaving 17 bases between them. The CDR3 loop is CARPGDSFDEQFC. The CDR3 DNA sequence: TGTGCCAGGCCGGGGGACTCATTCGATGAGCAGTTCTGC.

This rearrangement joins TRBV29-1 to TRBJ2-7; the match to TRBD2 covers 16 bases. Germline V gene data show CDR1 as SQVTM and CDR2 as ANQGSEA. J gave up 6 bases and V 7 bases, and 15 bases lay outside the gene matches. The CDR3 is made up of 17 amino acids. The CDR3 bases are TGCAGCGCCCGCTCCGGGACTAGCGGGAGGGGGCCGAGCGAGCAGTACTTC. Translating it yields CSARSGTSGRGPSEQYF.

This clonotype was counted at least ten times. The chain combines TRBV29-1 with TRBJ2-5; tentatively, D is TRBD1 or TRBD2 (5 bases each). Trimming shortened V by 6 bases and J by 5 bases, and 28 bases separated the two germline ends. CDR3 length: 17 residues. Per the germline V gene, CDR1 is SQVTM and CDR2 is ANQGSEA. The CDR3 DNA reads TGCAGCGTCCGGGGCCGGGAACGGTCTCTGGAAATGGAGACCCAGTACTTC. Protein product: CSVRGRERSLEMETQYF.

The CDR3 DNA sequence: TGTGCCAGCAGGACTAGCGCTAGTTACGAGCAGTACTTC. This gives the protein CASRTSASYEQYF. The gene calls are TRBV6-2 or TRBV6-3 and TRBJ2-7; TRBD2 agrees at 8 bases. The CDR3 has 13 residues. The germline V gene encodes CDR1 MNHEY and CDR2 SVGEGT. With 6 bases clipped from V and 4 bases from J, the junction kept 5 bases outside the gene matches.

This clonotype was picked up a small number of times. V and J are TRBV6-5 and TRBJ1-1; D is undetermined. V was cut by 5 bases and J by 5 bases, with 21 bases left in between. Germline CDR1 MNHEY, CDR2 SVGAGI. The CDR3 extends over 16 amino acids. In DNA form, the CDR3 reads TGTGCCAGCAGTCCCGCAGGACTGGCCAGGAGGACTGAAGCTTTCTTT. Translating it yields CASSPAGLARRTEAFF.

V gene TRBV20-1 combines with J gene TRBJ2-3, with 8 bases that match TRBD2. The V segment lost 6 bases and the J segment 4 bases; nucleotides outside the gene matches: 9. Per germline, CDR1 DFQATT and CDR2 SNEGSKA (reference sequence). The CDR3 consists of 14 residues. For the CDR3, the DNA is TGCAGTGCCGGTAGACTAGCGCCGGCAGATACGCAGTATTTT. It is translated as CSAGRLAPADTQYF.

The rearrangement uses TRBV20-1 and TRBJ2-4, with D perhaps TRBD1 (5 bases). The V end was cut by 3 bases, the J end by 0 bases, with 6 bases between. The CDR3 runs to 13 residues. Germline V CDR1 and CDR2: DFQATT, SNEGSKA (reference sequence). The CDR3 DNA sequence: TGCAGTGCTAGGACAGTAGCCAAAAACATTCAGTACTTC. It is translated as CSARTVAKNIQYF.

The chain links TRBV5-1 to TRBJ2-3, with 8 bases identical to TRBD2. Germline assignment: CDR1 SGHRS and CDR2 YFSETQ. CDR3 length equals 15 residues. V lost 4 bases to trimming and J lost 6 bases; unmatched junction nucleotides: 10. CDR3 bases: TGCGCCAGCAGCCAAAGCGGGAGAGCGGCGGATACGCAGTATTTT. Its protein is CASSQSGRAADTQYF.

This clonotype occurred many times. This sequence joins TRBV7-2 and TRBJ2-3; D possibly corresponds to TRBD2 (6 bases). Deletions cut 2 bases from V and 2 bases from J, with 14 bases between. CDR1 and CDR2 from the germline V gene are SGHTA and FQGNSA. The CDR3 has 16 residues. The CDR3 region has the DNA TGTGCCAGCAGCTTAAGGAGGGGACCCCCCACAGATACGCAGTATTTT. Translated, it gives CASSLRRGPPTDTQYF.